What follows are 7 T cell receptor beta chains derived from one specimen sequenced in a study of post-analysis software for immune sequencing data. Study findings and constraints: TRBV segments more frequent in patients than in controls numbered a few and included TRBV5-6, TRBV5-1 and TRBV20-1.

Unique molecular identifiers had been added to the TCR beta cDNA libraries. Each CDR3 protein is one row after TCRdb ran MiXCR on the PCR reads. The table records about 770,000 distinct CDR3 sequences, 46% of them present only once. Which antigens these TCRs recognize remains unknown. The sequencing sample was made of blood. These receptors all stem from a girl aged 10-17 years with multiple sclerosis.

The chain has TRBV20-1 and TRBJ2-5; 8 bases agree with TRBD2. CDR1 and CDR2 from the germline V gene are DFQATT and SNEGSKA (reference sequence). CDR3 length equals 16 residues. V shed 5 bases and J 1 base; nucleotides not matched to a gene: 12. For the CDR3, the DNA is TGCAGTGCTGGAACAAGCGGGAGTGTACCCCAAGAGACCCAGTACTTC. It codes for CSAGTSGSVPQETQYF.

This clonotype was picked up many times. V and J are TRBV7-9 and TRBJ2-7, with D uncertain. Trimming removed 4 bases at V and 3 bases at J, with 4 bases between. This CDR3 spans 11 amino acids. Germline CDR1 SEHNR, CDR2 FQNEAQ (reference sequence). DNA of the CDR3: TGTGCCAGCAGCTCCTACTACGAGCAGTACTTC. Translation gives CASSSYYEQYF.

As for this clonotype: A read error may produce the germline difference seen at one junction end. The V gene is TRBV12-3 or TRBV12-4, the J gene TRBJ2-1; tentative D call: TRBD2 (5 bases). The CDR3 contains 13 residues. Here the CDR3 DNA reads TGTGCCAGCAGTTCTGCGGGTTTTAATGAGCAGGTCTTC. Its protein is CASSSAGFNEQVF.

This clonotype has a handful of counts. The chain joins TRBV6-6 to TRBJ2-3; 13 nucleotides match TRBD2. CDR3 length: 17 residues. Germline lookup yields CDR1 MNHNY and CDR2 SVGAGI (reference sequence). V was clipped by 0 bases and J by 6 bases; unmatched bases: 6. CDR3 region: CASSYSGTSGTGDTQYF. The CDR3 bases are TGTGCCAGCAGTTACTCAGGGACTAGCGGGACCGGGGATACGCAGTATTTT.

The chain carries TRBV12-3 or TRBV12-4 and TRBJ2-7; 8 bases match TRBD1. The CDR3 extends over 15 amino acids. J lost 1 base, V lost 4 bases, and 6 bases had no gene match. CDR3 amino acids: CASSYRTGPSYEQYF. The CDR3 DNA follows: TGTGCCAGCAGTTATCGGACAGGGCCGTCCTACGAGCAGTACTTC.

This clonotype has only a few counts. As DNA, the CDR3 is TGTGCCAGCAGCCAATCGCAACTAGCGGGAGGGGAGACCCAGTACTTC. The encoded protein is CASSQSQLAGGETQYF. This chain connects TRBV14 to TRBJ2-7, with 13 bases matching TRBD2. The J call may be wrong; the DNA end is better matched by TRBJ2-5. Germline V CDR1 and CDR2: SGHDN, FVKESK. This CDR3 region has 16 residues.

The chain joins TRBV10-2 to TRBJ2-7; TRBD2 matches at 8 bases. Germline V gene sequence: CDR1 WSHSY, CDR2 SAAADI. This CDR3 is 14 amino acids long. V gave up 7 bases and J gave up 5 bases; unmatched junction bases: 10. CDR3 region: CASIRAGVVDEQYF. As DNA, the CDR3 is TGCGCCAGCATAAGAGCGGGAGTAGTTGACGAGCAGTACTTC.